Reported below is one TCR beta chain. The antigen remains undetermined. The sample is drawn from a study of T cell clusters in autoimmune cytopenias. General study results and limits: Primary autoimmune cytopenia patients appeared to lack physiological T cell clusters present in healthy donors. TRB repertoire shifts in secondary cytopenia and chronic lymphocytic leukemia mostly reflected lymphoma, not autoimmunity. The T cell clusters came from computational analysis alone and lack functional validation.

Multiplex touch-down PCR amplified TRB using TRB-A and TRB-B pools in one tube. TCRdb re-called the multiplex PCR reads; one entry per CDR3 protein, DNA not given. This sample lists 12,000 or so distinct CDR3 sequences; its ten largest clones have around 2.7%. Each sample's input was around 250 ng genomic DNA, some 38,000 genome equivalents. This CDR3 comprises 13 residues. CDR1 SGHNT and CDR2 YYREEE come from the germline V gene (reference sequence). The sample was peripheral blood. The chain combines TRBV5-4 with TRBJ2-2; lacking DNA, the TRBD2 call made by TCRdb goes unchecked. The TCR originated in a human donor with an autoimmune cytopenia or autoimmune hepatitis (not recorded which). The CDR3 is CASSREGTGELFF.